The 27 T cell receptor beta chains listed next were all sequenced from one sample in a study of blood T cell repertoires in COVID-19. The table came from immunoSEQ multiplex PCR; TCRdb's copy has only in-frame clones and leaves some out. The sample yields approximately 91,000 clones, roughly nine tenths seen once. Sequences were obtained from peripheral blood. These receptors all stem from a man between 65 and 80 years old with acute or convalescent COVID-19.

The table lists this clone with a count of one. This chain links TRBV28 with TRBJ1-6; no clear D gene. Germline lookup yields CDR1 MDHEN and CDR2 SYDVKM. The V gene lost 5 bases and the J gene lost 6 bases, with 11 bases spanning the gap. This CDR3 is built from 14 residues. CDR3 sequence reads: CASSTPGFNSPLHF. CDR3 in DNA: TGTGCCAGCAGTACACCGGGGTTTAATTCACCCCTCCACTTT. Complete variable domain (other parts from reference TRBV28 and TRBJ1-6): DVKVTQSSRYLVKRTGEKVFLECVQDMDHENMFWYRQDPGLGLRLIYFSYDVKMKEKGDIPEGYSVSREKKERFSLILESASTNQTSMYLCASSTPGFNSPLHFGNGTRLTVT.

CDR3 amino acids: CASSRGGTGYGYTF. CDR3 bases: TGTGCCAGCAGCCGGGGGGGGACGGGATATGGCTACACCTTC. The chain recombines TRBV7-2 with TRBJ1-2; possibly TRBD1 for D (5 bases). The CDR3 runs to 14 residues. V was pared by 5 bases and J by 5 bases, with 15 bases between. Germline assignment: CDR1 SGHTA and CDR2 FQGNSA. Full variable domain (outside the CDR3, taken from reference TRBV7-2 and TRBJ1-2): GAGVSQSPSNKVTEKGKDVELRCDPISGHTALYWYRQSLGQGLEFLIYFQGNSAPDKSGLPSDRFSAERTGGSVSTLTIQRTQQEDSAVYLCASSRGGTGYGYTFGSGTRLTVV.

This clone came up a few times. CDR3 sequence (DNA): TGTGCCAGCAGTCCACAGGGGGCAACTGGAAACACCATATATTTT. Protein sequence: CASSPQGATGNTIYF. This chain connects TRBV6-5 to TRBJ1-3; 9 bases are a match to TRBD1. The germline V gene encodes CDR1 MNHEY and CDR2 SVGAGI. Losses at the gene ends were 5 bases for V and 2 bases for J; bases not matched to a gene: 4. This CDR3 region has 15 residues.

The chain recombines TRBV11-2 with TRBJ1-5; possible D gene TRBD1, 6 bases. Trimming stripped 1 base from V and 3 bases from J, with 19 bases between. Germline CDR1 is SGHAT and CDR2 is FQNNGV. This CDR3 is built from 18 residues. The CDR3 coding sequence is TGTGCCAGCAGCTTAGGGGGGCAGGGTGTCCACTCCAATCAGCCCCAGCATTTT. It translates to CASSLGGQGVHSNQPQHF.

The CDR3 nucleotides read TGTGCCAGCAGCCTCTTACAGGGGCCTGGGGAGACCCAGTACTTC. This translates into CASSLLQGPGETQYF. The chain recombines TRBV25-1 with TRBJ2-5, with 7 bases that match TRBD1. CDR3 length: 15 amino acids. V trimming: 6 bases; J trimming: 5 bases; junction bases outside the gene matches: 12. Germline V gene sequence: CDR1 MGHDK, CDR2 SYGVNS.

The chain carries TRBV6-5 and TRBJ1-1; D is perhaps TRBD1 (6 bases). V was cut by 9 bases and J by 5 bases, with 13 bases left in between. CDR3 length: 12 residues. Per germline, CDR1 MNHEY and CDR2 SVGAGI. CDR3 sequence reads: CASQGGGTEAFF. Here the CDR3 DNA reads TGTGCCAGTCAGGGAGGGGGAACTGAAGCTTTCTTT.

The chain uses TRBV7-9 and TRBJ1-3; 7 bases match TRBD1. J lost 3 bases, V lost 5 bases, and 4 bases had no gene match. CDR1 is SEHNR and CDR2 is FQNEAQ in the germline V gene (reference sequence). There are 14 residues in the CDR3. CDR3 residues: CASSRDRGGNTIYF. The CDR3 DNA sequence: TGTGCCAGCAGCCGGGACAGAGGTGGAAACACCATATATTTT.

V is TRBV5-1 and J is TRBJ1-4; D gene unclear. Germline V gene lookup returns CDR1 SGHRS and CDR2 YFSETQ. Trimming pared 4 bases from V and 0 bases from J, leaving 13 bases between. CDR3 length: 16 amino acids. DNA for the CDR3: TGCGCCAGCAGCCACGGGTCTACATCAACTAATGAAAAACTGTTTTTT. Translated, it gives CASSHGSTSTNEKLFF.

With regard to this clone: Germline is not matched at one junction end, which may reflect a read error. V is TRBV28 and J is TRBJ1-1; perhaps TRBD1 as D (5 bases). The CDR3 contains 12 residues. Germline V gene sequence: CDR1 MDHEN, CDR2 SYDVKM. The CDR3 spells CASSLLGGGRLF. CDR3 DNA: TGTGCCAGCAGTTTATTAGGCGGGGGACGGCTTTTT.

The gene calls are TRBV11-1 and TRBJ2-3, with 7 bases identical to TRBD2. After removal of 5 bases from V and 0 bases from J, the junction contained 8 bases not matched to a gene. Germline V CDR1 and CDR2: SGHAT, FQDESV (reference sequence). This CDR3 has 16 amino acids. This CDR3 is CASSRGEEVSTDTQYF. CDR3 coding DNA: TGTGCCAGCAGCCGGGGGGAAGAGGTGAGCACAGATACGCAGTATTTT.

V is TRBV5-1 and J is TRBJ2-7, with a possible D match to TRBD2 (5 bases). V lost 4 bases and J 0 bases, leaving 14 bases between the germline ends. The CDR3 contains 15 residues. Germline CDR1 reads SGHRS; CDR2 reads YFSETQ. CDR3 region: CASSRTLPSSYEQYF. Written as DNA, the CDR3 is TGCGCCAGCAGCCGGACTCTTCCAAGCTCCTACGAGCAGTACTTC.

The V and J genes are TRBV10-1 and TRBJ1-1; D is unclear. The germline V gene has CDR1 WNHNN and CDR2 SYGVQD (reference sequence). The CDR3 length is 13 residues. Trimming left V 5 bases short and J 11 bases short, with 18 bases between. The CDR3, as DNA: TGCGCCAGCAGTCCAGACTACCCAGCGGGGGCTTTCTTT. It encodes CASSPDYPAGAFF.

This chain uses TRBV10-1 with TRBJ2-2, with TRBD1 as a possible D gene (6 bases). Germline CDR1 WNHNN, CDR2 SYGVQD (reference sequence). V gave up 2 bases and J gave up 7 bases, with 8 bases separating them. The CDR3 covers 13 residues. The DNA of the CDR3 is TGCGCCAGCAGTGAGACAGGGATCGGGGAGCTGTTTTTT. It encodes CASSETGIGELFF.

J is TRBJ1-2 and V is TRBV6-5; D might be TRBD1 (6 bases). Germline assignment: CDR1 MNHEY and CDR2 SVGAGI. CDR3 length: 14 amino acids. V lost 7 bases and J 2 bases, leaving 14 bases between the germline ends. CDR3 residues: CASKLHRDNYGYTF. The DNA of the CDR3 is TGTGCCAGCAAGCTACACAGGGACAACTATGGCTACACCTTC.

This clone was observed a handful of times. The chain couples TRBV9 to TRBJ2-3; perhaps TRBD1 as D (5 bases). In germline, CDR1 is SGDLS, CDR2 YYNGEE. Trimming removed 0 bases from V and 4 bases from J, with 12 bases in between. The CDR3 totals 15 residues. CDR3 loop: CASSVVVTAPDTQYF. DNA for the CDR3: TGTGCCAGCAGCGTAGTGGTGACAGCTCCAGATACGCAGTATTTT.

This chain uses TRBV12-3 or TRBV12-4 with TRBJ1-1; D is unresolved. V was shortened by 3 bases and J by 2 bases, with 4 bases between the two germline ends. This CDR3 spans 12 amino acids. CDR3 coding DNA: TGTGCCAGCAGTTTCGGTAACACTGAAGCTTTCTTT. Translation gives CASSFGNTEAFF.

The chain recombines TRBV27 with TRBJ2-2; D possibly corresponds to TRBD1 (7 bases). Per germline, CDR1 MNHEY and CDR2 SMNVEV (reference sequence). This CDR3 contains 15 residues. The ends were cut back, 5 bases at V and 7 bases at J, with 17 bases in the middle. The CDR3 DNA reads TGTGCCAGCAGTCGCGGGACAGCCGTGATCGGGGAGCTGTTTTTT. It translates to CASSRGTAVIGELFF.

The rearrangement links TRBV5-4 to TRBJ2-3; TRBD1 matches 8 bases. The junction had 3 bases not matched to a gene; V was cut back by 5 bases and J by 4 bases. This CDR3 is built from 13 residues. The V gene's germline CDR1 is SGHNT and CDR2 YYREEE (reference sequence). CDR3 amino acids: CASRLTGADTQYF. CDR3 in DNA: TGTGCCAGCAGACTGACAGGGGCAGATACGCAGTATTTT.

The chain carries TRBV6-5 and TRBJ2-2; a weak D match, TRBD2 (7 bases). Trimming took 6 bases from V and 3 from J, leaving 11 bases between them. CDR3 length equals 14 residues. Germline values: CDR1 MNHEY, CDR2 SVGAGI. CDR3 protein: CASRGEGDTGELFF. The CDR3 DNA is TGTGCCAGCAGAGGGGAGGGGGACACCGGGGAGCTGTTTTTT.

This clone was seen once. The chain uses TRBV5-5 and TRBJ2-2, with D possibly matching TRBD1 (6 bases). CDR3 size: 14 residues. The germline gives CDR1 SGHKS, CDR2 YYEKEE (reference sequence). With 7 bases removed from V and 3 bases from J, the gap between germline ends came to 13 bases. The CDR3 here is CASRGQGHTGELFF. The CDR3, as DNA: TGTGCCAGCCGCGGGCAGGGGCACACCGGGGAGCTGTTTTTT.

This chain's CDR3 is CASSQAGRSSYNEQFF. The CDR3 nucleotides read TGCGCCAGCAGCCAAGCTGGTCGGAGCTCCTACAATGAGCAGTTCTTC. The J gene is TRBJ2-1, the V gene TRBV4-1; D not certain. The CDR3 is 16 residues long. The germline CDR1 and CDR2 sequences are MGHRA and YSYEKL. V lost 1 base and J 0 bases, leaving 10 bases between the germline ends.

This clone showed up just once. The rearrangement joins TRBV6-4 to TRBJ1-1; D is undetermined. V was pared by 0 bases and J by 1 base, with 6 bases between. The CDR3 consists of 14 residues. In germline, CDR1 is MRHNA, CDR2 SNTAGT. The CDR3 here is CASSDSPQNTEAFF. The CDR3 DNA reads as TGTGCCAGCAGTGACTCCCCACAGAACACTGAAGCTTTCTTT.

The chain recombines TRBV6-5 with TRBJ2-2; TRBD2 matches 9 bases. Germline values: CDR1 MNHEY, CDR2 SVGAGI. After removal of 7 bases from V and 7 bases from J, the junction contained 7 bases not matched to a gene. This CDR3 is built from 14 residues. The CDR3, as DNA: TGTGCCAGCACTCCGGGGACTAGCATCGGGGAGCTGTTTTTT. The encoded protein is CASTPGTSIGELFF.

The chain couples TRBV7-8 to TRBJ1-3; 11 bases map to TRBD1. The germline CDR1 and CDR2 sequences are SGHVS and FQNEAQ. V lost 3 bases, J lost 4 bases, and 8 bases stayed unmatched. The CDR3 consists of 17 residues. The DNA for the CDR3 is TGTGCCAGCAGCTTCGGACAGGGGGCCGGTAACGGAAACACCATATATTTT. It encodes CASSFGQGAGNGNTIYF.

This sequence joins TRBV5-5 and TRBJ2-5; TRBD1 is a possible D gene (6 bases). Germline CDR1 reads SGHKS; CDR2 reads YYEKEE (reference sequence). CDR3 size: 13 residues. The V gene lost 4 bases and the J gene lost 4 bases, with 11 bases spanning the gap. This chain's CDR3 is CASSPGQRETQYF. The CDR3 DNA is TGTGCCAGCAGCCCTGGACAGCGAGAGACCCAGTACTTC.

V is TRBV3-1 (or the pseudogene TRBV3-2) and J is TRBJ2-5, with 9 bases fitting TRBD2. The V segment lost 1 base and the J segment 4 bases; nucleotides outside the gene matches: 4. The CDR3 has 15 residues. Germline CDR1 and CDR2: LGHDT and YNNKEL (reference sequence). CDR3 amino acids: CASSQGLAGRETQYF. The CDR3 region has the DNA TGTGCCAGCAGCCAAGGGCTAGCGGGGAGAGAGACCCAGTACTTC.

This rearrangement joins TRBV5-1 to TRBJ2-7; TRBD1 might be the D (5 bases). V was pared by 4 bases and J by 6 bases, with 17 bases between. The CDR3 totals 14 residues. CDR1 and CDR2 from the germline V gene are SGHRS and YFSETQ. The CDR3 DNA follows: TGCGCCAGCAGCCAGACAGCAGGGTTCGGCGAGCAGTACTTC. Protein sequence: CASSQTAGFGEQYF.